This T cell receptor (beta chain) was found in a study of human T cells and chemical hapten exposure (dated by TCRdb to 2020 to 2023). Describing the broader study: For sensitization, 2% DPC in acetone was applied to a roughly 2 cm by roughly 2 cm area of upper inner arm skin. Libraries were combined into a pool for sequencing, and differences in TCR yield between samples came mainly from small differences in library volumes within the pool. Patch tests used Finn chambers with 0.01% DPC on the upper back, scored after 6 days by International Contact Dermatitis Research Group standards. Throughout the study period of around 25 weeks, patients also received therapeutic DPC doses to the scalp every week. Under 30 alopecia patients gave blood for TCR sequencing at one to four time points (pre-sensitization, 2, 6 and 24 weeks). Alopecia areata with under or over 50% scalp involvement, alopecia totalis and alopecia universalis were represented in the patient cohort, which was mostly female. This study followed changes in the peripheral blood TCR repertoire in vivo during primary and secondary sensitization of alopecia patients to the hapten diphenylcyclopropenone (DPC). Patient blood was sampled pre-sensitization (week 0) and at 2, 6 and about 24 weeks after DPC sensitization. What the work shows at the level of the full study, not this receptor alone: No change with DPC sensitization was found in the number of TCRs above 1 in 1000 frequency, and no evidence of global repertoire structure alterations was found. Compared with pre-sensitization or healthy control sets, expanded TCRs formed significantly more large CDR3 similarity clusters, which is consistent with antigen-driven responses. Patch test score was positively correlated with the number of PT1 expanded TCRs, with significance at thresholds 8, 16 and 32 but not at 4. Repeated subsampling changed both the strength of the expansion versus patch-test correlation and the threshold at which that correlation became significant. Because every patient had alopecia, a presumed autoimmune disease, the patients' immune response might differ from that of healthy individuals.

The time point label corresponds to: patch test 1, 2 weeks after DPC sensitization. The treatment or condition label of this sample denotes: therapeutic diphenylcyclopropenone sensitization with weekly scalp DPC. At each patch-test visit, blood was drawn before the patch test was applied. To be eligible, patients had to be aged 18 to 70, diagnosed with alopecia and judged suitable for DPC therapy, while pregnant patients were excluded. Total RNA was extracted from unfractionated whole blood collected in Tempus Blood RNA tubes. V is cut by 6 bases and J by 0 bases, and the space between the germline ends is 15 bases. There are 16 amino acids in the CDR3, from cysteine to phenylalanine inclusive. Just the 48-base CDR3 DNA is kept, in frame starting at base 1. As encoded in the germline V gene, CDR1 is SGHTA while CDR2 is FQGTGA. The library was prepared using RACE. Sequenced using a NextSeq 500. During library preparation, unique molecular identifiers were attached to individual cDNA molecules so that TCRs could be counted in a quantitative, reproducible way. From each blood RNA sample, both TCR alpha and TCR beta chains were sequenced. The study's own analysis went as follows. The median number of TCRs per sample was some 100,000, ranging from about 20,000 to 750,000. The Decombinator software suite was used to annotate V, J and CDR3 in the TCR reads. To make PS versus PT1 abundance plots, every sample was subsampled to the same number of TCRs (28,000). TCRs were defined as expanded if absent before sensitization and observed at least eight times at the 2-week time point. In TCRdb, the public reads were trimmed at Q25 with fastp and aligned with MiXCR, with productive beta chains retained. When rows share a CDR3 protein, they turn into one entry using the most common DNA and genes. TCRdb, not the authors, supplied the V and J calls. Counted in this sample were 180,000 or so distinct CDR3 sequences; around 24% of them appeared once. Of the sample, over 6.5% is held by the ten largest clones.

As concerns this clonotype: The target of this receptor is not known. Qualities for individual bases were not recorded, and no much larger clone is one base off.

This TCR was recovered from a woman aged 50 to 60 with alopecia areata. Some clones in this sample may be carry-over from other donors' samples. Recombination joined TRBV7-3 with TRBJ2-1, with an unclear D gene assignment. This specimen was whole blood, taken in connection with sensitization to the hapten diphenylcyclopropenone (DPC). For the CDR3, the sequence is CASSRQPRSSYNEQFF. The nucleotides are TGTGCCAGCAGTCGCCAACCCAGGAGCTCCTACAATGAGCAGTTCTTC.